This T cell receptor (beta chain) stems from a study of T cell clonotyping in hematopoietic cell transplantation. The time point here: recipient sample about 28 days before transplant, after cytoreduction. CDR1 and CDR2 from the germline V gene are SGHNT and YYREEE (reference sequence). This CDR3 contains 13 residues. With 0 bases removed from V and 2 bases from J, the gap between germline ends came to 5 bases. General study results and limits: No sorting was done, leaving CD4 and CD8 contributions mixed.

Regarding this clone: Its cognate antigen is unknown.

Using immunoSEQ multiplex PCR, the repertoire was profiled, and TCRdb retains in-frame clones only, with some absent. Of over 25,000 clones listed, about 83% were seen once; the top ten hold around 6.5%. This clonotype originated in a woman aged 30 to 39 with chronic myeloid leukemia. Some clones in this sample may be carry-over from other donors' samples. This sequence joins TRBV5-4 and TRBJ1-2; D is unresolved. The sequencing used peripheral blood mononuclear cells, collected before stem cell transplant. The CDR3 region has the DNA TGTGCCAGCAGCTTGGGGGTGAACTATGGCTACACCTTC. Protein sequence: CASSLGVNYGYTF.